This T cell receptor beta chain was observed in a study of blood T cell repertoires in COVID-19. About the research overall: PBMCs, B-cell-depleted T cells, or T cells provided the cDNA or gDNA that made up the material.

The study drew participants aged about 18 to 89 years from roughly 25 US areas. In assigning cohorts, the study relied on participant-reported clinical history. How the authors handled the data: Reference gene primers were amplified, and this amplification served to estimate nucleated cell counts. TCRdb keeps only in-frame clones here, not all; method: immunoSEQ multiplex PCR. V and J calls plus clone size are reproduced from that table; the DNA served to infer D and trimming. The sample includes approximately 250,000 clones, around nine tenths of them seen just once. Trimming at V came to 4 bases and at J to 6 bases, leaving 4 bases not matched to a gene. Per the germline V gene, CDR1 is KGHDR and CDR2 is SFDVKD. This CDR3 has 14 amino acids.

This receptor was identified in a woman aged 30 to 39 who had recovered from COVID-19. J is TRBJ2-5 and V is TRBV24-1, with 10 bases identical to TRBD2. The sample taken for sequencing was PBMCs or T cells enriched from blood (not recorded which). This CDR3 reads CATSETSGIQTQYF. CDR3 sequence (DNA): TGTGCCACCAGTGAAACTAGCGGGATACAGACCCAGTACTTC.